The sequence of this T cell receptor (beta chain) was determined in a study of cytomegalovirus exposure and HLA in healthy donors. Study at large: The roughly 130 validation repertoires were reported in a later analysis to have been generated on the same platform as the approximately 700 first-cohort repertoires.

Separation from the roughly 700-subject first cohort characterized the roughly 130-subject validation cohort, to which the donors belonged. Clones were read by immunoSEQ multiplex PCR, and TCRdb kept only the in-frame ones, dropping some. Of approximately 120,000 clones detected, 85% to 95% appear once; the ten largest clones hold over 1%. Points from the study as a whole: Diagnosis of cytomegalovirus status made by the classifier reportedly showed high specificity and sensitivity.

Germline CDR1 and CDR2: SGHNT and YYREEE (reference sequence). V trimming: 4 bases; J trimming: 2 bases; junction bases outside the gene matches: 8. The CDR3 spans 16 residues. Concerning this clone: What it binds is unknown.

V usage is TRBV5-4 and J usage is TRBJ2-1; 8 positions match TRBD2. The sample comprised PBMCs. This TCR came from a young woman in good health and CMV-seronegative. Here the CDR3 reads CASSLGRAGAYNEQFF. CDR3 sequence (DNA): TGTGCCAGCAGCCTTGGGCGAGCGGGGGCCTACAATGAGCAGTTCTTC.